Listed below are T cell receptor beta chains from one sample, sequenced in a study of T-cell memory formation after mild COVID-19. TCRdb fed the 5' RACE reads into MiXCR, producing one record per CDR3 protein. The table shows around 440,000 distinct CDR3 sequences, with 15% to 20% occurring only once. Input material: PBMCs or a T cell subset sorted from them (not recorded which). All receptors derive from an adult woman who had mild COVID-19 (a few samples of this study predate the infection). Cell type and time point are not known. CDR3s include the opening cysteine and the closing phenylalanine or tryptophan. The D gene is left open where the match is weak. Size values are once, few and many counts, or a class for expanded clones, and some rows have none.

d_gene	abundance	len	v_gene	j_gene	CDR3nt	CDR3aa
TRBD1	few	13	TRBV5-1	TRBJ2-5	TGCGCCAGCACGGACAGGGTTCAAGAGACCCAGTACTTC	CASTDRVQETQYF
TRBD2	few	14	TRBV6-2/TRBV6-3	TRBJ2-1	TGTGCCAGCAGGACTAGCGGGAGGGCTGGTGAGCAGTTCTTC	CASRTSGRAGEQFF
TRBD2	few	13	TRBV6-5	TRBJ2-1	TGTGCCAGCACCAAACTAGCGGGCTATGAGCAGTTCTTC	CASTKLAGYEQFF
-	few	13	TRBV29-1	TRBJ1-2	TGCAGCGTTGATAATAACCCGGGACAAGGCTACACCTTC	CSVDNNPGQGYTF
TRBD2	many	18	TRBV11-2	TRBJ2-5	TGTGCCAGCAGCTTAGATCAGTTGGGACTAGCGGGTTTGGAGACCCAGTACTTC	CASSLDQLGLAGLETQYF
-	few	13	TRBV27	TRBJ2-7	TGTGCCAGCAGCACCGACAGTACCTACGAGCAGTACTTC	CASSTDSTYEQYF
TRBD1	few	18	TRBV7-9	TRBJ1-2	TGTGCCAGCAGCTTAGCCTGGACAGGGGGATCTACTAACTATGGCTACACCTTC	CASSLAWTGGSTNYGYTF
TRBD1	few	14	TRBV7-9	TRBJ1-1	TGTGCCAGCAGCTTAGTGGCAGGGGGCGATGAAGCTTTCTTT	CASSLVAGGDEAFF
-	-	17	TRBV12-3/TRBV12-4	TRBJ2-7	TGTGCCAGCAGTTCTGATCCCGACAGAATATCTTCGTACGAGCAGTACTTC	CASSSDPDRISSYEQYF
-	many	11	TRBV20-1	TRBJ2-7	TGCAGTGCTAGAGTCCACCACGAGCAGTACTTC	CSARVHHEQYF
TRBD1	few	15	TRBV18	TRBJ1-5	TGTGCCAGCTCACCGATCGACAGGGGCAATCAGCCCCAGCATTTT	CASSPIDRGNQPQHF